Below, 5 T cell receptor beta chains from the same sample are listed, as sequenced in a study of tumor-infiltrating lymphocytes in oesophageal squamous cell carcinoma. MiXCR, applied by TCRdb to the PCR reads, yields one record per CDR3 protein. The sample has approximately 12,000 distinct CDR3 sequences; around three fifths are singletons. Sequencing was carried out using esophageal tumor tissue. Receptors were obtained from a male donor with esophageal squamous cell carcinoma.

This sequence joins TRBV7-9 and TRBJ2-2; D remains ambiguous. The CDR3 sequence is 12 residues long. Trimming cost V 6 bases and J 6 bases, with 8 bases left between them. The germline V gene has CDR1 SEHNR and CDR2 FQNEAQ (reference sequence). The CDR3, as DNA: TGTGCCAGCAGTCGTTGGGCCGGGGAGCTGTTTTTT. Translating it yields CASSRWAGELFF.

The chain uses TRBV7-8 and TRBJ2-1, with 9 bases identical to TRBD2. The end of the DNA fits TRBJ2-7 better, so the J call may be wrong. CDR3 length: 14 residues. CDR1 and CDR2 (germline): SGHVS, FQNEAQ. The CDR3 loop reads CASRVAGVSYEQYF. CDR3 sequence (DNA): TGTGCCAGCAGGGTAGCGGGAGTGAGCTACGAGCAGTACTTC.

The chain joins TRBV28 to TRBJ1-5; 8 bases match TRBD1. CDR1 is MDHEN and CDR2 is SYDVKM in the germline V gene. Trimming at V came to 3 bases and at J to 4 bases, leaving 5 bases not matched to a gene. The CDR3 is 15 amino acids. CDR3: CASSLTGDGNQPQHF. The DNA for the CDR3 is TGTGCCAGCAGTTTGACAGGGGATGGGAATCAGCCCCAGCATTTT.

This rearrangement joins TRBV7-2 to TRBJ2-1, with 7 bases fitting TRBD2. This CDR3 has 15 residues. The V and J ends lost 7 bases and 4 bases, in that order; junction bases with no gene match: 10. Germline CDR1 SGHTA, CDR2 FQGNSA. DNA of the CDR3: TGTGCCAGCACCCTCCATGCTAGCGGTTACAATGAGCAGTTCTTC. This codes for CASTLHASGYNEQFF.

By proportion, this clonotype is medium-sized. This chain uses TRBV5-1 with TRBJ2-1; 11 bases agree with TRBD2. J was trimmed by 15 bases and V by 4 bases; bases with no gene match: 12. Germline-derived CDR1 and CDR2 are SGHRS and YFSETQ. The CDR3 runs 14 residues. CDR3 amino acids: CASSPKLAGEVVFF. The DNA of the CDR3 is TGCGCCAGCAGCCCGAAACTAGCGGGAGAGGTAGTGTTCTTC.